Included here is one TCR beta chain sequence, with context. What it binds is unknown. This entry belongs to a study of cytomegalovirus exposure and HLA in healthy donors. Study results and limitations: Most observed TCR sequences were rare, whereas some public TCRs were detected in many donors.

The PCR used 60 Vbeta and 13 Jbeta primers. Sequenced by immunoSEQ multiplex PCR; TCRdb stores in-frame clones only, minus some. The data contain 85,000 to 120,000 clones, about 70% of them singletons. Germline trimming cut 2 bases from V and 3 bases from J; bases unmatched to any gene: 0. From germline, CDR1 is KGHSH and CDR2 LQKENI. The CDR3 is 13 residues long. The V gene is TRBV18, the J gene TRBJ1-1, with TRBD1 identical over 7 bases. The receptor's source is a woman in her forties or fifties in good health and CMV-seropositive. The sample was PBMCs. The DNA of the CDR3 is TGTGCCAGCTCACCAACAGGGGACACTGAAGCTTTCTTT. Translated: CASSPTGDTEAFF.